The clone carrying this TCR beta chain was found many times. Its antigen is undetermined. The CDR3 runs 13 residues. V lost 1 base to trimming and J lost 4 bases, with 7 bases between them. Unique molecular identifiers featured in how the TCRbeta library was prepared. One entry per CDR3 protein, called by TCRdb with MiXCR from the PCR reads. The sample records approximately 490,000 distinct CDR3 sequences, over 9.5% being singletons. This specimen comes from a study of T-cell reconstitution after alpha-beta-depleted transplantation in children. General observations from the study: Most T-cell counts and diversity one year after the transplant came from T cells that were newly produced. High day-60 TCRbeta diversity in some patients came from surviving recipient T cells and thymic progenitors. Roughly two months post-transplant, alpha-beta T cells reportedly originated from several hundred graft clones that had expanded.

The sequence derives from a child aged 2 to 9 with inherited bone marrow failure, due to receive a stem cell transplant. The gene calls are TRBV12-3 or TRBV12-4 and TRBJ1-2, with D hard to call. The sequences come from PBMCs, collected before TCRalphabeta/CD19-depleted stem cell transplant. In DNA form, the CDR3 reads TGTGCCAGCAGTTTAGGGTTGGGCTATGGCTACACCTTC. The encoded protein is CASSLGLGYGYTF.